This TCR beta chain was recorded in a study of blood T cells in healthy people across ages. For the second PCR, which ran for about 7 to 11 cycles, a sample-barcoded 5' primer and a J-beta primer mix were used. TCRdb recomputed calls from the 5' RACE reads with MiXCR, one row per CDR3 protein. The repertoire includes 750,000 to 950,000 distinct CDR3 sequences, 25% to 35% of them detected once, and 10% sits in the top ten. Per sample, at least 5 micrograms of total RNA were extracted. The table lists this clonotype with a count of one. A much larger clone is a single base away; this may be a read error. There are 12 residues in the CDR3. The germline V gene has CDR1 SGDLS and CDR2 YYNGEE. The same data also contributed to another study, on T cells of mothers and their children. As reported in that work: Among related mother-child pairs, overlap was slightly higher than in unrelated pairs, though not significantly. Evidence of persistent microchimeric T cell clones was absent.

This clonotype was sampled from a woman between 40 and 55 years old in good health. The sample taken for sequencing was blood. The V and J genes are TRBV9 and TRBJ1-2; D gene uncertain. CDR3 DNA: TGTGCCAGCAGCGGCCCGCTCTATAGCTACACCTTC. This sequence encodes CASSGPLYSYTF.